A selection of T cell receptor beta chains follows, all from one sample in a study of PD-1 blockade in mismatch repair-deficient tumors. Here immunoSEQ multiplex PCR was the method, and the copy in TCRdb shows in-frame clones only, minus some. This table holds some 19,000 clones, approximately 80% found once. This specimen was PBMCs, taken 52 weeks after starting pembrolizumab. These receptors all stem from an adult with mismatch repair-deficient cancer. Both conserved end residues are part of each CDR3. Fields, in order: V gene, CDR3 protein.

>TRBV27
CASGRLAGGNRDTQYF
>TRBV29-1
CSVGDFFYEQYF
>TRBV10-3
CAISAPGQGFVYEQYF
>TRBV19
CASSNTRDRGHQPQHF
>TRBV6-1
CASSDAGTSAFDEQYF
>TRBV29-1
CSVDSGRDWGLYQETQYF
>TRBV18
CASSPSGSQATEAFF
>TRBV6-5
CASSRGIGNTIYF
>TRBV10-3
CAISSLAGEQYF
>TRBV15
CATSRWAPQSTEAFF
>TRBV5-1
CASSWEPGLAVTGELFF